This T cell receptor (beta chain) was retrieved from a study of blood T cell repertoires in COVID-19. Across the study: Acute and convalescent COVID-19 samples came from the United States, Italy and Spain. T cells, B-cell-depleted T cells, or PBMCs supplied cDNA or gDNA.

CDR1 and CDR2 (germline): SGHRS, YFSETQ. V lost 0 bases and J lost 4, with 13 bases in between. CDR3 size: 15 residues. Sequenced by immunoSEQ multiplex PCR; TCRdb stores in-frame clones only, minus some. The profile covers 250,000 to 300,000 clones, with roughly 91% appearing a single time and approximately 2% taken by the ten largest. Participants were aged about 18 to 90 years, lived in 20 to 30 US areas, and enrolled virtually. Membership in each cohort depended on participant-reported clinical history. V gene TRBV5-1 combines with J gene TRBJ2-5; perhaps TRBD1 as D (6 bases). The specimen sequenced was PBMCs or T cells enriched from blood (not recorded which). The clonotype comes from a woman aged 55 to 70 who had recovered from COVID-19. CDR3 DNA: TGCGCCAGCAGCTTGGAACCAGGGGCGGCAGAGACCCAGTACTTC. This translates into CASSLEPGAAETQYF.